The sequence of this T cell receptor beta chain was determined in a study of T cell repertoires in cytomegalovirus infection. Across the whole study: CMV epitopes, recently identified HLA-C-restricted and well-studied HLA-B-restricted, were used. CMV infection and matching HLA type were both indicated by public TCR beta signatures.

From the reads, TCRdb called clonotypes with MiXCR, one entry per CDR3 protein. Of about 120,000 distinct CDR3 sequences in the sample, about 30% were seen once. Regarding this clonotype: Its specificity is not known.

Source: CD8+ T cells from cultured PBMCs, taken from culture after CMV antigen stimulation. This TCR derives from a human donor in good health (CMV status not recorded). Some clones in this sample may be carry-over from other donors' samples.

In DNA, the CDR3 is TGTGCCAGCAGTGAGGTAGGGACATTGAGCTCCTACGAGCAGTACTTC. Translation: CASSEVGTLSSYEQYF. The chain combines TRBV2 with TRBJ2-7; TRBD1 is a possible D gene (6 bases). From germline, CDR1 is SNHLY and CDR2 FYNNEI. The V end lost 3 bases, the J end lost 0 bases, and 15 bases lay between the germline ends. The CDR3 length is 16 residues.